The TCR beta chain under discussion was sequenced for a study of blood T cell repertoires in COVID-19. The wider study: There were acute and convalescent COVID-19 samples, and they came from the United States, Italy and Spain. PBMCs, B-cell-depleted T cells, or T cells provided the cDNA or gDNA that made up the material.

Original processing methods: Reference gene primer amplification yielded estimated nucleated cell counts. Clones were read by immunoSEQ multiplex PCR, and TCRdb kept only the in-frame ones, dropping some. V and J calls and clone size are those listed in that table; D and trimming were worked out from the DNA. The data contain tens of thousands of clones, roughly nine tenths of them singletons. Germline CDR1 reads SQVTM; CDR2 reads ANQGSEA. The CDR3 is 16 amino acids. Trimming removed 6 bases from V and 6 bases from J; junction bases left unmatched: 17. The chain recombines TRBV29-1 with TRBJ2-1, with TRBD1 matching over 7 bases. The sequenced sample consisted of peripheral blood. The origin of this receptor is a man aged 45-60 years with acute or convalescent COVID-19. CDR3 coding DNA: TGCAGCGTCTCCTCAACAGGGGCAACTTGGTCCAATGAGCAGTTCTTC. It encodes CSVSSTGATWSNEQFF.